Each of the 20 T cell receptor beta chains below was sequenced from the same sample in a study of Ad26.COV2.S vaccination and SARS-CoV-2 variants (dated by TCRdb to about 2021). The treatment or condition label here, explained by the study, means: 15 to 20 received Ad26.COV2.S at low or high dose, single or two shots; 5 received placebo; per-sample allocation not given. For vaccine and placebo recipients, the sequenced repertoires came from samples collected on day 63 after the first injection. Libraries were constructed by the immunoSEQ multiplex PCR assay. TCRdb obtained this table from immuneACCESS and retained in-frame rearrangements with V and J assigned. These tables miss some clones; where compared with another copy, unresolved V genes account for less than half of the shortfall, and the remainder is unexplained. In this sample the table shows about 680,000 clones, 89% of which occur a single time. The leading ten clones occupy about 1.5% of the sample.

The starting material was peripheral blood, obtained in a trial of Ad26.COV2.S vaccine versus placebo. The receptors come from a person between 18 and 60 years old who received the Ad26.COV2.S COVID-19 vaccine or a placebo.

V gene TRBV30 combines with J gene TRBJ2-7, with 12 bases lining up with TRBD2. This CDR3 comprises 15 residues. The germline CDR1 and CDR2 sequences are GTSNPN and SVGIG (reference sequence). V lost 3 bases and J lost 3; bases outside the gene matches: 6. CDR3 sequence (DNA): TGTGCCTGGAGCGCACTAGCGGGGGGCATCTACGAGCAGTACTTC. It is translated as CAWSALAGGIYEQYF.

V gene TRBV3-1 (or the pseudogene TRBV3-2) combines with J gene TRBJ1-1; D may be TRBD1 (6 bases). Germline V gene data show CDR1 as LGHDT and CDR2 as YNNKEL (reference sequence). The germline V and J ends were trimmed by 4 bases and 1 base, with 16 bases remaining between them. This CDR3 spans 16 amino acids. As DNA, the CDR3 is TGTGCCAGCAGCCTAGGCGGGGGGCGAACGAACACTGAAGCTTTCTTT. Protein sequence: CASSLGGGRTNTEAFF.

The V gene is TRBV2, the J gene TRBJ2-5; D possibly corresponds to TRBD1 (6 bases). V gave up 8 bases and J gave up 0 bases, with 13 bases separating them. CDR3 size: 14 residues. Germline V gene sequence: CDR1 SNHLY, CDR2 FYNNEI. The CDR3: CASPKQGYQETQYF. CDR3 nucleotide sequence: TGTGCCAGCCCTAAACAGGGCTACCAAGAGACCCAGTACTTC.

The chain has TRBV9 and TRBJ2-2; D remains ambiguous. Germline values: CDR1 SGDLS, CDR2 YYNGEE. The CDR3 sequence is 13 residues long. Trimming stripped 0 bases from V and 8 bases from J, with 8 bases between. The CDR3 nucleotides are TGTGCCAGCAGCGTAGTTCAAGGGGGGGAGCTGTTTTTT. Translation gives CASSVVQGGELFF.

A single count supports this clone. The CDR3 reads CASSAPGHLYEQYF. The CDR3 nucleotides are TGCGCCAGCAGCGCACCGGGACACCTATACGAGCAGTACTTC. The chain couples TRBV5-1 to TRBJ2-7; TRBD1 is a possible D gene (6 bases). The germline V gene encodes CDR1 SGHRS and CDR2 YFSETQ. The CDR3 totals 14 residues. The V gene lost 4 bases and the J gene lost 4 bases, with 15 bases spanning the gap. The variable domain in full, with the rest retrieved from reference TRBV5-1 and TRBJ2-7, is KAGVTQTPRYLIKTRGQQVTLSCSPISGHRSVSWYQQTPGQGLQFLFEYFSETQRNKGNFPGRFSGRQFSNSRSEMNVSTLELGDSALYLCASSAPGHLYEQYFGPGTRLTVT.

CDR3 nucleotides: TGTGCCAGCAGCTTCCGACTAGCCAAAGGGGGGACCCAGTACTTC. Translating gives CASSFRLAKGGTQYF. The V and J genes are TRBV5-4 and TRBJ2-5; tentative D call: TRBD2 (7 bases). V lost 2 bases and J lost 7, with 18 bases in between. The length of the CDR3 is 15 residues. The germline CDR1 and CDR2 sequences are SGHNT and YYREEE (reference sequence).

The J gene is TRBJ1-1, the V gene TRBV10-2; D is ambiguous. The CDR3 spans 16 residues. Germline assignment: CDR1 WSHSY and CDR2 SAAADI. V lost 3 bases and J 0 bases, leaving 14 bases between the germline ends. CDR3 sequence: CASSDWRTRMNTEAFF. The CDR3 bases are TGCGCCAGCAGTGATTGGAGGACCAGAATGAACACTGAAGCTTTCTTT.

This chain connects TRBV6-5 to TRBJ2-2, with a possible D match to TRBD2 (6 bases). Germline CDR1 MNHEY, CDR2 SVGAGI. The CDR3 spans 15 residues. V was trimmed by 0 bases and J by 1 base, leaving 6 bases between them. CDR3: CASSYSGGNTGELFF. CDR3 in DNA: TGTGCCAGCAGTTACTCCGGGGGGAACACCGGGGAGCTGTTTTTT.

A few counts support this clone. The rearrangement uses TRBV10-1 and TRBJ2-7; no reliable D call. Per germline, CDR1 WNHNN and CDR2 SYGVQD (reference sequence). V gave up 7 bases and J gave up 2 bases, with 6 bases separating them. This CDR3 is built from 11 residues. This CDR3 is CASNRPYEQYF. As DNA, the CDR3 is TGCGCCAGCAATAGACCCTACGAGCAGTACTTC.

A single count supports this clone. This sequence joins TRBV6-6 and TRBJ2-3; D unclear. V gave up 4 bases and J gave up 5 bases, with 7 bases separating them. The CDR3 has 12 residues. The germline CDR1 and CDR2 sequences are MNHNY and SVGAGI (reference sequence). The CDR3 loop is CASSSSVDTQYF. The CDR3 bases are TGTGCCAGCAGTTCCTCTGTAGATACGCAGTATTTT.

This sequence joins TRBV27 and TRBJ2-5; D is possibly TRBD2 (6 bases). The CDR3 consists of 13 residues. Trimming took 6 bases from V and 4 from J, leaving 12 bases between them. Germline V gene data show CDR1 as MNHEY and CDR2 as SMNVEV (reference sequence). The CDR3 nucleotides are TGTGCCAGCAGGGTAGCGGTTAGAGAGACCCAGTACTTC. Translated: CASRVAVRETQYF.

The chain combines TRBV10-1 with TRBJ1-2; 8 positions match TRBD1. The CDR3 extends over 14 amino acids. Germline CDR1 reads WNHNN; CDR2 reads SYGVQD (reference sequence). The junction had 7 bases not matched to a gene; V was cut back by 6 bases and J by 4 bases. As DNA, the CDR3 is TGCGCCAGCAGCGGGACAGGTAGATCCTATGGCTACACCTTC. Protein: CASSGTGRSYGYTF.

This chain joins TRBV18 and TRBJ1-5; 8 nucleotides match TRBD1. Germline CDR1 is KGHSH and CDR2 is LQKENI. The CDR3 runs 15 residues. The V gene end was trimmed by 3 bases and the J gene end by 4 bases; junction bases not matched to a gene: 5. The CDR3: CASSPTTGVNQPQHF. DNA for the CDR3: TGTGCCAGCTCACCGACGACAGGGGTAAATCAGCCCCAGCATTTT.

J is TRBJ1-1 and V is TRBV18; D gene ambiguous. V shed 0 bases and J shed 8 bases, with 13 bases lying between them. The CDR3 runs to 14 residues. CDR1 is KGHSH and CDR2 is LQKENI in the germline V gene. In DNA form, the CDR3 reads TGTGCCAGCTCACCACCTGAAGGGCTGGGGGAAGCTTTCTTT. Its translation is CASSPPEGLGEAFF. The whole variable domain, remainder taken from reference TRBV18 and TRBJ1-1, is NAGVMQNPRHLVRRRGQEARLRCSPMKGHSHVYWYRQLPEEGLKFMVYLQKENIIDESGMPKERFSAEFPKEGPSILRIQQVVRGDSAAYFCASSPPEGLGEAFFGQGTRLTVV.

The V and J genes are TRBV6-5 and TRBJ1-6, with a possible D match to TRBD1 (6 bases). V lost 0 bases and J lost 10, with 13 bases in between. This CDR3 is 15 amino acids long. CDR1 is MNHEY and CDR2 is SVGAGI in the germline V gene. This chain's CDR3 is CASSYSNRVESPLHF. DNA for the CDR3: TGTGCCAGCAGTTACTCGAACAGGGTAGAGTCACCCCTCCACTTT.

The rearrangement joins TRBV5-8 to TRBJ2-3; 12 nucleotides match TRBD2. Trimming at V came to 5 bases and at J to 4 bases, leaving 8 bases not matched to a gene. The CDR3 runs 16 residues. CDR1 SGHTS and CDR2 YDEGEE come from the germline V gene. The CDR3 reads CASSSSSGRVADTQYF. The CDR3 DNA reads TGTGCCAGCAGTTCATCTAGCGGGAGGGTGGCAGATACGCAGTATTTT.

CDR3 DNA sequence: TGTGCCAGCCGACTCCCGGGCACAGATACGCAGTATTTT. Protein: CASRLPGTDTQYF. The chain is built from TRBV11-3 and TRBJ2-3; D is unresolved. Looked up from germline, CDR1 is SGHNT and CDR2 is YENEEA. Deletions cut 8 bases from V and 1 base from J, with 10 bases between. CDR3 length equals 13 residues.

CDR3: CASSYLADPYNEQFF. Written as DNA, the CDR3 is TGTGCCAGCAGTTACCTAGCGGACCCCTACAATGAGCAGTTCTTC. The chain joins TRBV6-5 to TRBJ2-1; TRBD2 matches at 7 bases. The CDR3 covers 15 residues. V dropped 2 bases and J dropped 2; count of bases not matched to a gene: 3. The germline gives CDR1 MNHEY, CDR2 SVGAGI.

The gene calls are TRBV5-1 and TRBJ1-5; D ambiguous. The V and J ends lost 1 base and 7 bases respectively, with 9 bases between them. This CDR3 comprises 13 residues. The germline CDR1 and CDR2 sequences are SGHRS and YFSETQ. CDR3 region: CASSLLPGQPQHF. The CDR3 region has the DNA TGCGCCAGCAGCTTGTTGCCTGGGCAGCCCCAGCATTTT.

V gene TRBV4-1 combines with J gene TRBJ2-1; 7 bases align to TRBD1. This CDR3 has 14 residues. Germline V gives CDR1 MGHRA, CDR2 YSYEKL. Germline trimming cut 3 bases from V and 5 bases from J; bases unmatched to any gene: 4. The CDR3 nucleotides read TGCGCCAGCAGCCATCTACAGGGGAACAATGAGCAGTTCTTC. Translated: CASSHLQGNNEQFF.